One and the same sample provided the 21 T cell receptor beta chains below, sequenced in a study of regulatory T cells in long-lasting Graves disease. HTBI primers from iRepertoire and Arm-PCR of CDR3 regions yielded the TCR beta libraries. TCRdb fed the multiplex PCR reads into MiXCR, producing one record per CDR3 protein. The table records some 250,000 distinct CDR3 sequences, more than 15% of them present only once. Sample time point: newly diagnosed GD, antithyroid drugs for less than 3 months. Extracted PBMC RNA gave rise to the TCR library. The same data also contributed to another study, on T cells in Graves' hyperthyroidism and ophthalmopathy.

This material consisted of peripheral blood mononuclear cells (PBMCs), taken at new diagnosis, from a patient treated with antithyroid drugs. The receptor source for this set is a young woman with Graves disease.

This clonotype occurred a few times. This chain links TRBV5-8 with TRBJ2-7; D assignment may be TRBD1 or TRBD2 (6 bases each). Germline CDR1 is SGHTS and CDR2 is YDEGEE. Trimming cost V 6 bases and J 2 bases, with 15 bases left between them. The CDR3 contains 14 residues. CDR3 nucleotide sequence: TGTGCCAGCAATACGCGGGACACCCCCTACGAGCAGTACTTC. Translating gives CASNTRDTPYEQYF.

This chain's CDR3 is CASSPTSGGFYQETQYF. CDR3 nucleotides: TGTGCCAGCTCACCAACTAGCGGGGGCTTTTACCAAGAGACCCAGTACTTC. This chain connects TRBV18 to TRBJ2-5; 11 positions agree with TRBD2. Germline values: CDR1 KGHSH, CDR2 LQKENI. The CDR3 runs to 17 residues. Trimming took 2 bases from V and 0 from J; bases not matched to a gene: 5.

This clonotype was counted at least ten times. An end of the junction does not agree with germline; a read error may underlie this. This chain uses TRBV4-1 with TRBJ1-3; D uncertain. CDR3 length: 15 residues. Germline loops: CDR1 MGHRA, CDR2 YSYEKL. The CDR3, as DNA: TGTGCCAGCAGCCAAGAGGATAGGAGTGGAAACACCATATATTTT. Its protein product is CASSQEDRSGNTIYF.

The V and J genes are TRBV6-2 or TRBV6-3 and TRBJ1-6, with 9 bases aligning to TRBD1. V was pared by 6 bases and J by 5 bases, with 5 bases of the junction left unmatched. CDR3 size: 15 residues. Germline V gene lookup returns CDR1 MNHEY and CDR2 SVGEGT. The CDR3, as DNA: TGTGCCAGCAGGTCCACAGGGGGCAATAATTCACCCCTCCACTTT. It is translated as CASRSTGGNNSPLHF.

The CDR3 is CASSPLSAPSNQPQHF. Written as DNA, the CDR3 is TGTGCCAGCAGTCCGCTGTCCGCCCCTAGCAATCAGCCCCAGCATTTT. This chain connects TRBV28 to TRBJ1-5; no firm D call. Trimming stripped 5 bases from V and 0 bases from J, with 14 bases between. The CDR3 is 16 amino acids. From germline, CDR1 is MDHEN and CDR2 SYDVKM.

This clonotype came up a few times. The chain combines TRBV3-1 with TRBJ1-2; TRBD1 might be the D (6 bases). V was trimmed by 1 base and J by 6 bases, leaving 15 bases between them. Germline V CDR1 and CDR2: LGHDT, YNNKEL (reference sequence). The CDR3 extends over 15 amino acids. For the CDR3, the DNA is TGTGCCAGCAGCCAAGGCTCACAGGGAGGGAATGGCTACACCTTC. Residues: CASSQGSQGGNGYTF.

Worth noting for this clonotype: The likely explanation is a read error, given a far larger clone one base away. This chain uses TRBV20-1 with TRBJ2-7; 9 bases align to TRBD2. The CDR3 has 14 residues. V lost 5 bases to trimming and J lost 7 bases; unmatched junction nucleotides: 12. Germline V gene sequence: CDR1 DFQATT, CDR2 SNEGSKA (reference sequence). DNA of the CDR3: TGCAGTGCTTTCCTAGCGGGGAGCTACAATGAGCAGTACTTC. Its protein product is CSAFLAGSYNEQYF.

This clonotype came up many times. The J gene is TRBJ1-2, the V gene TRBV12-3 or TRBV12-4, with TRBD1 as a possible D gene (6 bases). This CDR3 has 13 residues. Trimming cost V 5 bases and J 6 bases, with 13 bases left between them. CDR3: CASSLTGSNGYTF. CDR3 nucleotides: TGTGCCAGCAGTCTCACAGGGAGTAATGGCTACACCTTC.

This rearrangement joins TRBV6-5 to TRBJ1-2, with 7 positions matching TRBD1. V shed 0 bases, J shed 4 bases, and the junction held 5 bases outside the gene matches. The CDR3 length is 15 residues. The V gene's germline CDR1 is MNHEY and CDR2 SVGAGI. The CDR3 bases are TGTGCCAGCAGTTACTCGAGGGGGCTTGGCTATGGCTACACCTTC. Encoded protein: CASSYSRGLGYGYTF.

This clonotype was detected ten times or more. The gene calls are TRBV7-2 and TRBJ1-1; 7 bases are a match to TRBD1. CDR1 is SGHTA and CDR2 is FQGNSA in the germline V gene. The CDR3 runs 13 residues. Germline trimming cut 2 bases from V and 8 bases from J; bases unmatched to any gene: 5. The CDR3 DNA follows: TGTGCCAGCAGCTTAATTTCGGGACAGGAAGCTTTCTTT. It specifies CASSLISGQEAFF.

The chain employs TRBV20-1 and TRBJ2-3, with 9 bases identical to TRBD2. Germline V gene lookup returns CDR1 DFQATT and CDR2 SNEGSKA (reference sequence). J lost 6 bases, V lost 6 bases, and 13 bases had no gene match. The CDR3 has 15 amino acids. The CDR3 sequence is CSATTSGYLGDTQYF. The CDR3, as DNA: TGCAGTGCAACCACTAGCGGGTACCTAGGGGATACGCAGTATTTT.

This clonotype was seen many times. The V gene is TRBV3-1, the J gene TRBJ2-3, with TRBD1 matching over 8 bases. CDR1 is LGHDT, CDR2 YNNKEL, per germline (reference sequence). The ends lost 4 bases at V and 5 bases at J; junction bases unmatched: 5. The CDR3 has 14 residues. CDR3 nucleotide sequence: TGTGCCAGCAGCCCTCAGGGGGCTAGAGATACGCAGTATTTT. It yields the protein CASSPQGARDTQYF.

To note about this clonotype: A read error is likely here: a far larger clone is one base away. V usage is TRBV11-2 and J usage is TRBJ2-1, with 9 bases identical to TRBD1. Unmatched junction bases numbered 16, after V lost 6 bases and J lost 10 bases. The CDR3 spans 16 residues. Germline V gives CDR1 SGHAT, CDR2 FQNNGV. The CDR3 sequence: CASSPLGRTGDYEQFF. The CDR3 bases are TGTGCCAGCAGTCCCCTCGGTAGGACAGGGGACTACGAGCAGTTCTTC.

In its sample, this clonotype was seen a few times. The junction and the germline gene differ at one end; a read error may be behind it. The chain joins TRBV12-3 or TRBV12-4 to TRBJ2-4; D may be TRBD2 (5 bases). The CDR3 is made up of 15 amino acids. The CDR3 is CANSTRVRAKNIQYF. The CDR3 bases are TGTGCCAACAGTACTAGGGTGAGAGCCAAAAACATTCAGTACTTC.

This clonotype was detected ten times or more. The V gene is TRBV25-1, the J gene TRBJ2-7; tentatively, D is TRBD2 (6 bases). Trimming removed 4 bases from V and 3 bases from J, with 13 bases in between. The CDR3 has 14 residues. Germline CDR1 MGHDK, CDR2 SYGVNS. In nucleotides, the CDR3 is TGTGCCAGCAGTGCCCTCGGGAGTCTCTACGAGCAGTACTTC. Translation: CASSALGSLYEQYF.

This clonotype showed up many times. The V and J genes are TRBV11-3 and TRBJ2-4; the D gene is possibly TRBD1 (6 bases). V shed 5 bases and J shed 8 bases, with 19 bases lying between them. The germline V gene has CDR1 SGHNT and CDR2 YENEEA. This CDR3 spans 15 amino acids. CDR3 loop: CASSPSGGHGDIQYF. The CDR3 DNA follows: TGTGCCAGCAGCCCGAGTGGGGGCCATGGCGACATTCAGTACTTC.

This clonotype was seen repeatedly, ten times or more. This chain links TRBV18 with TRBJ1-2, with TRBD1 matching 7 bases. Trimming took 6 bases from V and 6 from J; bases not matched to a gene: 10. This CDR3 is built from 14 residues. Germline V CDR1 and CDR2: KGHSH, LQKENI. The CDR3 loop reads CASSLTSGTDGYTF. CDR3 sequence (DNA): TGTGCCAGCTCGCTCACCTCCGGGACAGATGGCTACACCTTC. Full variable domain (missing parts from reference TRBV18 and TRBJ1-2): NAGVMQNPRHLVRRRGQEARLRCSPMKGHSHVYWYRQLPEEGLKFMVYLQKENIIDESGMPKERFSAEFPKEGPSILRIQQVVRGDSAAYFCASSLTSGTDGYTFGSGTRLTVV.

Ten or more counts support this clonotype. CDR3 sequence: CASSLWQGESEAFF. CDR3 in DNA: TGTGCCAGCAGTTTATGGCAGGGTGAGTCTGAAGCTTTCTTT. J is TRBJ1-1 and V is TRBV27, with a possible D match to TRBD1 (5 bases). CDR3 length: 14 residues. The V gene's germline CDR1 is MNHEY and CDR2 SMNVEV (reference sequence). V lost 1 base to trimming and J lost 6 bases, with 12 bases between them.

This clonotype was counted ten times or more. The chain couples TRBV18 to TRBJ1-1; D is unresolved. The CDR3 is made up of 14 amino acids. Trimming took off 3 bases at V and 1 base at J, with 9 bases between the two ends. Germline CDR1 reads KGHSH; CDR2 reads LQKENI. The CDR3 loop reads CASSPAASNTEAFF. In DNA form, the CDR3 reads TGTGCCAGCTCACCCGCAGCGTCGAACACTGAAGCTTTCTTT.

The chain recombines TRBV14 with TRBJ1-2, with TRBD1 as a possible D gene (5 bases). Deletions cut 2 bases from V and 8 bases from J, with 12 bases between. This CDR3 is 13 amino acids long. The germline V gene has CDR1 SGHDN and CDR2 FVKESK. The CDR3 spells CASSQLLGGGYTF. The DNA for the CDR3 is TGTGCCAGCAGCCAACTGCTGGGGGGAGGCTACACCTTC.

This clonotype was seen many times. The gene calls are TRBV15 and TRBJ1-1; no reliable D call. The CDR3 has 14 amino acids. V was shortened by 3 bases and J by 3 bases, with 11 bases between the two germline ends. The germline CDR1 and CDR2 sequences are LNHNV and YYDKDF (reference sequence). CDR3: CATSSGFGDTEAFF. CDR3 coding DNA: TGTGCCACCAGCAGCGGCTTCGGCGACACTGAAGCTTTCTTT.